This TCR beta chain is drawn from a study of cytomegalovirus exposure and HLA in healthy donors. Study as a whole: Early release data held 85 million or so unique TCRs from HLA-typed donors.

PCR amplification relied on 60 Vbeta primers (plus 13 Jbeta primers). The protocol was immunoSEQ multiplex PCR, while the TCRdb copy is restricted to in-frame clones and leaves out a portion. Among 150,000 or so clones listed, 86% were seen once. Comment on this clone: The antigen remains undetermined.

Study observations and caveats: In a later analysis, TCR beta V- and J-gene trimming was associated with a missense DCLRE1C variant.

The CDR3 runs to 14 residues. Germline CDR1 SGHDT, CDR2 YYEEEE. With 0 bases removed from V and 4 bases from J, the gap between germline ends came to 7 bases. This sequence originates from a woman aged 18-29 years in good health and CMV-seronegative. The sample was PBMCs. The rearrangement links TRBV5-6 to TRBJ1-4, with D unresolved. The CDR3 nucleotides read TGTGCCAGCAGCTTGGGGCCCAATAATGAAAAACTGTTTTTT. Its translation is CASSLGPNNEKLFF.